This TCR beta chain came from a study of blood T cell repertoires in COVID-19. As for the study in general: Sources were T cells, B-cell-depleted T cells, or PBMCs; the material itself was cDNA or gDNA.

This clone was recorded a few times. As originally analysed: Amplification from reference gene primers served as the basis for estimated nucleated cell counts. Data came from immunoSEQ multiplex PCR; TCRdb stores just in-frame clones and leaves some out. That table furnishes V, J and clone size, whereas the DNA furnished D and trimming. The data hold roughly 150,000 clones, with about four fifths observed a single time. Trimming pared 2 bases from V and 10 bases from J, leaving 15 bases between. This CDR3 spans 14 amino acids. Germline loops: CDR1 GTSNPN, CDR2 SVGIG (reference sequence). The chain joins TRBV30 to TRBJ1-6, with D perhaps matching TRBD1 (6 bases). Sequenced: PBMCs or T cells enriched from blood (not recorded which). This TCR derives from a woman aged 55-69 years who had recovered from COVID-19. The CDR3 region is CAWSKGWGGSPLHF. The CDR3 DNA reads as TGTGCCTGGAGTAAGGGCTGGGGGGGCTCACCCCTCCACTTT.